This TCR beta chain was retrieved from a study of shared clonotypes between healthy human individuals. J was trimmed by 4 bases and V by 4 bases; bases with no gene match: 13. This CDR3 contains 17 residues. Germline lookup yields CDR1 SGDLS and CDR2 YYNGEE. General study results and limits: What limited the represented genetic and exposure-history diversity was the small number of donors.

Sorted-subset replicate PCRs used 200 ng of genomic DNA. This amount corresponded to tens of thousands of T cell genomes. Only in-frame clones appear in the TCRdb table, and some are missing; sequencing was by immunoSEQ multiplex PCR. Altogether over 1.5 million clones are present, nearly 99% being singletons, with the ten largest covering about 0.45%. To note about this clone: What it binds is unknown.

The chain uses TRBV9 and TRBJ2-3, with TRBD2 matching 9 bases. This TCR was recovered from a man in his thirties or forties in good health. Sequencing was carried out using naive CD4+ T cells sorted from blood. This sample's subset: CD45RA+ positively selected. The CDR3 protein is CASSRLGVAGAADTQYF. For the CDR3, the DNA is TGTGCCAGCAGCCGCCTTGGGGTAGCGGGAGCAGCAGATACGCAGTATTTT. Supplemented by reference TRBV9 and TRBJ2-3, the full variable domain reads DSGVTQTPKHLITATGQRVTLRCSPRSGDLSVYWYQQSLDQGLQFLIQYYNGEERAKGNILERFSAQQFPDLHSELNLSSLELGDSALYFCASSRLGVAGAADTQYFGPGTRLTVL.